The clone carrying this TCR beta chain was recorded at least ten times. Its antigen is unidentified. The data derive from a study of T cells in Graves' hyperthyroidism and ophthalmopathy. Study-level findings and limits: Most clonotypes that expanded in the thyroid above 0.001 also showed up in blood.

Between the trimmed V and J ends, which lost 3 bases and 7 bases, there was a span of 15 bases. The CDR3 length is 15 residues. Looked up from germline, CDR1 is SEHNR and CDR2 is FQNEAQ (reference sequence). From RNA transcripts, TCR beta CDR3 regions were amplified. During a first-round RT-PCR of the TCR CDR3, the HTBI primer set was used. Using its own MiXCR run on the multiplex PCR reads, TCRdb lists one record per CDR3 protein. Here the sample spans more than 500,000 distinct CDR3 sequences, just over 45% being singletons. Diagnostic decisions used clinical symptoms, serum thyroxine and TRAb, thyroid ultrasound and orbital computed tomography.

This chain uses TRBV7-9 with TRBJ1-4; D may be TRBD1 (5 bases). The sample comprised peripheral blood or thyroid tissue (not recorded which). The clonotype was recovered from an adult woman with Graves' disease, either hyperthyroidism or ophthalmopathy (not recorded which). The CDR3 coding sequence is TGTGCCAGCAGCTTTTTCGGGGGTGCCGGTGAAAAACTGTTTTTT. Encoded protein: CASSFFGGAGEKLFF.